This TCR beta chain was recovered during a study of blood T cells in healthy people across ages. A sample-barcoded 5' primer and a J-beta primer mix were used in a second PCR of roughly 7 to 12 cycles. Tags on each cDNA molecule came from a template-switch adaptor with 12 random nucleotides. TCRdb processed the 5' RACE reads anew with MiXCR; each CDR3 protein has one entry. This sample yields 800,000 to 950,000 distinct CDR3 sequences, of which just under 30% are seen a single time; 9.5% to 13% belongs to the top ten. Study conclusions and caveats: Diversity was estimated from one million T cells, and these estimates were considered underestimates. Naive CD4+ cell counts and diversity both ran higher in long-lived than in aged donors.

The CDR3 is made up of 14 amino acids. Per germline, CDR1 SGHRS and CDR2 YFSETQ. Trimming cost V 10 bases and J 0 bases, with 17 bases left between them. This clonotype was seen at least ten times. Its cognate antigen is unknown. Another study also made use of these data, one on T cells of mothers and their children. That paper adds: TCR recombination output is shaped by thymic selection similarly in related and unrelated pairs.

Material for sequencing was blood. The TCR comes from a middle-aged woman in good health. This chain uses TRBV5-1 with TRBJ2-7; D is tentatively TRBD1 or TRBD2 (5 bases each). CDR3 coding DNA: TGCGCCTCGCGTGACGGGACCACCTCCTACGAGCAGTACTTC. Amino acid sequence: CASRDGTTSYEQYF.